What follows are 28 T cell receptor beta chains derived from one specimen sequenced in a study of T cell responses to AZD1222 COVID-19 vaccine. Here immunoSEQ multiplex PCR was the method, and the copy in TCRdb shows in-frame clones only, minus some. The sample carries 200,000 or so clones, 70% to 90% recorded once. The sample in question was peripheral blood, obtained on day 0 of AZD1222 vaccination. These receptor sequences come from an adult in good health.

The chain combines TRBV10-1 with TRBJ2-7; TRBD1 matches 9 bases. With V trimmed by 6 bases and J by 2 bases, 2 bases remained unmatched. The CDR3 extends over 13 amino acids. The V gene's germline CDR1 is WNHNN and CDR2 SYGVQD (reference sequence). The CDR3 nucleotides read TGCGCCAGCAGCCGGGACAGGGCCTACGAGCAGTACTTC. Protein sequence: CASSRDRAYEQYF.

This chain uses TRBV7-9 with TRBJ1-2, with D tentatively TRBD1 (6 bases). The V and J ends lost 2 bases and 8 bases respectively, with 15 bases between them. The CDR3 is 14 amino acids. From germline, CDR1 is SEHNR and CDR2 FQNEAQ (reference sequence). CDR3 coding DNA: TGTGCCAGCAGCTTATCGGGGGGCGAGGGCGGCTACACCTTC. Translating gives CASSLSGGEGGYTF.

The V call is TRBV24-1, the J call TRBJ2-1, with D unresolved. The CDR3 runs to 9 residues. V was clipped by 8 bases and J by 9 bases, with 4 bases between them. Germline V gene sequence: CDR1 KGHDR, CDR2 SFDVKD. CDR3 nucleotides: TGTGCCACCAATGTTGAGCAGTTCTTC. This encodes CATNVEQFF.

With respect to this clone: Other DNA sequences from this sample encode an identical CDR3 as well. V gene TRBV18 combines with J gene TRBJ1-2, with 7 bases identical to TRBD1. Per the germline V gene, CDR1 is KGHSH and CDR2 is LQKENI. The CDR3 covers 13 residues. Trimming at V came to 3 bases and at J to 2 bases, leaving 0 bases not matched to a gene. The chain's CDR3 is CASSPGQNYGYTF. The CDR3, as DNA: TGTGCCAGCTCACCGGGACAGAACTATGGCTACACCTTC.

The chain joins TRBV15 to TRBJ2-3; TRBD1 is a possible D gene (5 bases). The V gene lost 7 bases and the J gene lost 4 bases, with 21 bases spanning the gap. CDR1 and CDR2 from the germline V gene are LNHNV and YYDKDF (reference sequence). The CDR3 contains 16 residues. Here the CDR3 reads CATTLGRTMTPDTQYF. The CDR3 DNA follows: TGTGCCACCACCCTGGGGCGAACGATGACTCCAGATACGCAGTATTTT.

This clone was seen only once. V is TRBV3-1 (or the pseudogene TRBV3-2) and J is TRBJ2-5; tentative D call: TRBD2 (6 bases). Germline CDR1 reads LGHDT; CDR2 reads YNNKEL (reference sequence). V was clipped by 6 bases and J by 5 bases, with 16 bases between them. CDR3 length: 14 amino acids. CDR3 in amino acids: CASRHGLRRETQYF. As DNA, the CDR3 is TGTGCCAGCAGACACGGACTACGGCGGGAGACCCAGTACTTC.

V and J are TRBV6-5 and TRBJ2-7; D is possibly TRBD2 (5 bases). The germline CDR1 and CDR2 sequences are MNHEY and SVGAGI. V lost 0 bases and J lost 7, with 16 bases in between. This CDR3 is built from 15 residues. CDR3 amino acids: CASSYSSLARGEQYF. Written as DNA, the CDR3 is TGTGCCAGCAGTTACTCGAGTCTTGCCCGGGGAGAGCAGTACTTC.

The chain has TRBV6-5 and TRBJ2-2; D not certain. CDR1 is MNHEY, CDR2 SVGAGI, per germline. V gave up 2 bases and J gave up 5 bases, with 3 bases separating them. The CDR3 contains 12 residues. CDR3 nucleotides: TGTGCCAGCAGTTACCGAACCGGGGAGCTGTTTTTT. This encodes CASSYRTGELFF.

The chain employs TRBV28 and TRBJ1-5, with D unclear. Germline values: CDR1 MDHEN, CDR2 SYDVKM. V was trimmed by 1 base and J by 12 bases, leaving 16 bases between them. CDR3 size: 14 residues. The CDR3 nucleotides read TGTGCCAGCAGTTTATTAAGGTCCCAGTCGTTCCAGCATTTT. Its protein is CASSLLRSQSFQHF.

The CDR3 DNA sequence: TGTGCCAGCAGCCAAGTTCCGGAAAAACTGTTTTTT. Translating gives CASSQVPEKLFF. This chain connects TRBV14 to TRBJ1-4; no firm D call. Trimming stripped 1 base from V and 8 bases from J, with 5 bases between. Germline V gene sequence: CDR1 SGHDN, CDR2 FVKESK. The CDR3 consists of 12 residues.

V is TRBV7-6 and J is TRBJ1-5; D gene unclear. The CDR3 extends over 15 amino acids. V shed 5 bases and J shed 11 bases, with 22 bases lying between them. Germline assignment: CDR1 SGHVS and CDR2 FNYEAQ. Written as DNA, the CDR3 is TGTGCCAGCAGCGCCTCCTCGGACGGAGCTGGGGCCCAGCATTTT. Residues: CASSASSDGAGAQHF.

The rearrangement links TRBV5-1 to TRBJ2-6; perhaps TRBD2 as D (6 bases). This CDR3 region has 16 residues. V was trimmed by 6 bases and J by 0 bases, leaving 13 bases between them. Germline V CDR1 and CDR2: SGHRS, YFSETQ. Here the CDR3 reads CASTVMGLSGANVLTF. In DNA, the CDR3 is TGCGCCAGCACCGTTATGGGACTCTCTGGGGCCAACGTCCTGACTTTC. Together with reference TRBV5-1 and TRBJ2-6, the CDR3 gives the full variable domain: KAGVTQTPRYLIKTRGQQVTLSCSPISGHRSVSWYQQTPGQGLQFLFEYFSETQRNKGNFPGRFSGRQFSNSRSEMNVSTLELGDSALYLCASTVMGLSGANVLTFGAGSRLTVL.

The chain combines TRBV3-1 (or the pseudogene TRBV3-2) with TRBJ1-6; TRBD1 agrees at 9 bases. CDR3 size: 14 residues. V shed 3 bases and J 11 bases; nucleotides not matched to a gene: 5. Germline V gene data show CDR1 as LGHDT and CDR2 as YNNKEL (reference sequence). Written as DNA, the CDR3 is TGTGCCAGCAGCCAGGACAGGGGTGGGACACCCCTCCACTTT. It specifies CASSQDRGGTPLHF.

The chain employs TRBV18 and TRBJ2-7; a possible D gene is TRBD1 (5 bases). Germline-derived CDR1 and CDR2 are KGHSH and LQKENI. Trimming took 2 bases from V and 0 from J, leaving 8 bases between them. This CDR3 spans 14 amino acids. CDR3 amino acids: CASSPAGNSYEQYF. The CDR3, as DNA: TGTGCCAGCTCACCAGCAGGGAACTCCTACGAGCAGTACTTC.

V usage is TRBV6-4 and J usage is TRBJ2-3, with TRBD2 identical over 13 bases. The germline CDR1 and CDR2 sequences are MRHNA and SNTAGT. The ends lost 8 bases at V and 5 bases at J; junction bases unmatched: 7. This CDR3 has 15 residues. The CDR3, as DNA: TGTGCCAGCCCCACTAGCGGGGGGGCCATAGATACGCAGTATTTT. It encodes CASPTSGGAIDTQYF.

V and J are TRBV4-3 and TRBJ2-3; 7 bases match TRBD1. The CDR3 length is 15 residues. The germline gives CDR1 LGHNA, CDR2 YSLEER. V lost 0 bases and J lost 4; bases outside the gene matches: 4. CDR3 DNA: TGCGCCAGCAGCCAAGACTGGGACAGCGCAGATACGCAGTATTTT. Amino acids: CASSQDWDSADTQYF.

The CDR3 DNA reads as TGTGCCAGCAGCTTGCGACGGCAGAGCTCCTATAATTCACCCCTCCACTTT. Amino acids: CASSLRRQSSYNSPLHF. The gene calls are TRBV5-6 and TRBJ1-6; no definite D call. Deletions cut 1 base from V and 0 bases from J, with 11 bases between. Germline V gene lookup returns CDR1 SGHDT and CDR2 YYEEEE. CDR3 size: 17 residues. Based on the CDR3 plus reference TRBV5-6 and TRBJ1-6, the full variable domain is DAGVTQSPTHLIKTRGQQVTLRCSPKSGHDTVSWYQQALGQGPQFIFQYYEEEERQRGNFPDRFSGHQFPNYSSELNVNALLLGDSALYLCASSLRRQSSYNSPLHFGNGTRLTVT.

The genes are TRBV5-1 and TRBJ1-1; D is uncertain. V lost 3 bases and J 1 base, leaving 7 bases between the germline ends. This CDR3 contains 13 residues. Germline lookup yields CDR1 SGHRS and CDR2 YFSETQ. The CDR3 DNA follows: TGCGCCAGCAGCTCTCTGGAGAACACTGAAGCTTTCTTT. Its translation is CASSSLENTEAFF.

This sequence joins TRBV7-6 and TRBJ1-6; D call uncertain. Per germline, CDR1 SGHVS and CDR2 FNYEAQ. The CDR3 totals 16 residues. The V and J ends lost 1 base and 0 bases respectively, with 7 bases between them. The CDR3 DNA follows: TGTGCCAGCAGCTTAGTCTCGAGCTCCTATAATTCACCCCTCCACTTT. This encodes CASSLVSSSYNSPLHF.

The V call is TRBV19, the J call TRBJ2-2; a weak D match, TRBD2 (5 bases). V was cut by 6 bases and J by 0 bases, with 17 bases left in between. This CDR3 spans 17 amino acids. Looked up from germline, CDR1 is LNHDA and CDR2 is SQIVND (reference sequence). CDR3 bases: TGTGCCAGTAGGCCCCAAGTGGCGGGTCCGAACACCGGGGAGCTGTTTTTT. This translates into CASRPQVAGPNTGELFF. Supplemented by reference TRBV19 and TRBJ2-2, the full variable domain reads DGGITQSPKYLFRKEGQNVTLSCEQNLNHDAMYWYRQDPGQGLRLIYYSQIVNDFQKGDIAEGYSVSREKKESFPLTVTSAQKNPTAFYLCASRPQVAGPNTGELFFGEGSRLTVL.

J is TRBJ1-1 and V is TRBV27, with 7 nucleotides matching TRBD1. V was pared by 4 bases and J by 5 bases, with 10 bases of the junction left unmatched. CDR1 and CDR2 from the germline V gene are MNHEY and SMNVEV (reference sequence). The CDR3 covers 15 residues. The CDR3 loop reads CASSSHGQASTEAFF. The CDR3 DNA reads TGTGCCAGCAGTTCACACGGACAGGCGTCGACTGAAGCTTTCTTT.

The chain uses TRBV28 and TRBJ1-1; no clear D. The CDR3 runs to 13 residues. V shed 2 bases and J shed 5 bases, with 9 bases lying between them. The V gene's germline CDR1 is MDHEN and CDR2 SYDVKM. The CDR3 region has the DNA TGTGCCAGCAGTTTAACACAGCATACTGAAGCTTTCTTT. This encodes CASSLTQHTEAFF.

V gene TRBV2 combines with J gene TRBJ1-6; tentatively, D is TRBD1 (6 bases). The germline CDR1 and CDR2 sequences are SNHLY and FYNNEI. CDR3 length: 14 amino acids. The V end lost 7 bases, the J end lost 1 base, and 8 bases lay between the germline ends. As DNA, the CDR3 is TGTGCCAGCAAGGGGGGGTCCTATAATTCACCCCTCCACTTT. It translates to CASKGGSYNSPLHF. Full variable domain (rest looked up from reference TRBV2 and TRBJ1-6): EPEVTQTPSHQVTQMGQEVILRCVPISNHLYFYWYRQILGQKVEFLVSFYNNEISEKSEIFDDQFSVERPDGSNFTLKIRSTKLEDSAMYFCASKGGSYNSPLHFGNGTRLTVT.

The chain combines TRBV6-8 with TRBJ2-7, with D uncertain. Germline CDR1 and CDR2: MNHGY and SAAAGT. The ends were cut back, 6 bases at V and 3 bases at J, with 3 bases in the middle. The CDR3 is 10 residues long. The CDR3 region has the DNA TGTGCCAGCAGGAGCTACGAGCAGTACTTC. It codes for CASRSYEQYF.

This chain links TRBV9 with TRBJ2-7; D may be TRBD1 or TRBD2 (5 bases each). The CDR3 length is 16 residues. The germline V gene has CDR1 SGDLS and CDR2 YYNGEE. Trimming removed 3 bases from V and 2 bases from J, with 18 bases in between. CDR3: CASSANMGEGTYEQYF. The CDR3 bases are TGTGCCAGCAGCGCCAACATGGGGGAAGGGACCTACGAGCAGTACTTC.

The chain uses TRBV7-5 and TRBJ1-2; TRBD1, the table's D call, lacks a check against the DNA. TRBV7-5 is labeled a pseudogene. This CDR3 has 13 residues. CDR3 nucleotide sequence: TGTGTCAGAAGGCATAGACAGGGAGGTGGCTACACCTTC. Protein sequence: CVRRHRQGGGYTF.

Only one count was recorded for this clone. The J gene is TRBJ1-4, the V gene TRBV6-5, with 7 nucleotides matching TRBD1. Germline loops: CDR1 MNHEY, CDR2 SVGAGI. The CDR3 has 15 amino acids. Trimming cost V 5 bases and J 4 bases; bases outside gene matches: 7. CDR3 bases: TGTGCCAGCAGTCAACGACAGGGCCGTAATGAAAAACTGTTTTTT. It yields the protein CASSQRQGRNEKLFF.

V gene TRBV7-9 combines with J gene TRBJ1-2; D uncertain. The CDR3 runs to 14 residues. V lost 5 bases and J 5 bases, leaving 15 bases between the germline ends. Germline loops: CDR1 SEHNR, CDR2 FQNEAQ (reference sequence). CDR3 amino acids: CASSRNTVGYGYTF. CDR3 DNA sequence: TGTGCCAGCAGCCGAAACACCGTCGGGTATGGCTACACCTTC.